This T cell receptor (beta chain) was observed in a study of T cell changes during pregnancy in multiple sclerosis. The protocol was immunoSEQ multiplex PCR, while the TCRdb copy is restricted to in-frame clones and leaves out a portion. This table has roughly 58,000 clones, approximately 94% appearing once. The sequences come from CD8+ T cells from peripheral blood mononuclear cells, collected in the third trimester of pregnancy. This clonotype was obtained from a female donor with multiple sclerosis, enrolled in a pregnancy study.

Written as DNA, the CDR3 is TGTGCCAGCAGCAAAGTAGTCTCGGTTTTTGGCACCGGGGAGCTGTTTTTT. Translating gives CASSKVVSVFGTGELFF. The chain employs TRBV21-1 and TRBJ2-2; the table assigns TRBD2, which was not confirmed against the DNA. TRBV21-1 represents a pseudogene. CDR3 size: 17 residues.